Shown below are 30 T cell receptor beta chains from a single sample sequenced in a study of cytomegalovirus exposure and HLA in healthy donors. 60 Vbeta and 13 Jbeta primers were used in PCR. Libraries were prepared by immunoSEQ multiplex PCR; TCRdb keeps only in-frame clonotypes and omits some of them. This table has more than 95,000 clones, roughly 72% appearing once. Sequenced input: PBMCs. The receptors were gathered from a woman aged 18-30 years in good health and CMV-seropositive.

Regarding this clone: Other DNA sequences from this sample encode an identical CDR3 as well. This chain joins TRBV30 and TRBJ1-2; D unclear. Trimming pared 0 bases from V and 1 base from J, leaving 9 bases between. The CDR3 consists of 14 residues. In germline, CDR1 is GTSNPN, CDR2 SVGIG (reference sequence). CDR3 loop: CAWSVAGVNYGYTF. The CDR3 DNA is TGTGCCTGGAGTGTAGCGGGAGTTAACTATGGCTACACCTTC. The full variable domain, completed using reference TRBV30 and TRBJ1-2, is SQTIHQWPATLVQPVGSPLSLECTVEGTSNPNLYWYRQAAGRGLQLLFYSVGIGQISSEVPQNLSASRPQDRQFILSSKKLLLSDSGFYLCAWSVAGVNYGYTFGSGTRLTVV.

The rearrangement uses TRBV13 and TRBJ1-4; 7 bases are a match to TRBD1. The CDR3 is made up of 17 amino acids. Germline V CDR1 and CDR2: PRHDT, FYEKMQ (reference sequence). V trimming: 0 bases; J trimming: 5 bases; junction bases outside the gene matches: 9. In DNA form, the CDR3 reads TGTGCCAGCAGCTTAGGCGGCCAGGGGGTTCCAAATGAAAAACTGTTTTTT. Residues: CASSLGGQGVPNEKLFF. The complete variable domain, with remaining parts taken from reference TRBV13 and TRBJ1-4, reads AAGVIQSPRHLIKEKRETATLKCYPIPRHDTVYWYQQGPGQDPQFLISFYEKMQSDKGSIPDRFSAQQFSDYHSELNMSSLELGDSALYFCASSLGGQGVPNEKLFFGSGTQLSVL.

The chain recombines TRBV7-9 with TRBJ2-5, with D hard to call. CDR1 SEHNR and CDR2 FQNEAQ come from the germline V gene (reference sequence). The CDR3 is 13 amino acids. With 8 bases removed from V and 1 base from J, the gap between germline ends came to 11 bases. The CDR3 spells CASRVLSQETQYF. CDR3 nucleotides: TGTGCCAGCCGGGTTCTCAGCCAAGAGACCCAGTACTTC. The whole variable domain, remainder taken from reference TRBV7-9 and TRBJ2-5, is DTGVSQNPRHKITKRGQNVTFRCDPISEHNRLYWYRQTLGQGPEFLTYFQNEAQLEKSRLLSDRFSAERPKGSFSTLEIQRTEQGDSAMYLCASRVLSQETQYFGPGTRLLVL.

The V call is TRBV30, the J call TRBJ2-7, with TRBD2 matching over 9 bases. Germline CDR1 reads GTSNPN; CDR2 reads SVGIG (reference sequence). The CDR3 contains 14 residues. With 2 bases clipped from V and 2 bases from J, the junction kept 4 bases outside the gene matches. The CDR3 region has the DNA TGTGCCTGGAGTCACAGCGGGGGGCCCTACGAGCAGTACTTC. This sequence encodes CAWSHSGGPYEQYF.

The CDR3 here is CASSKLGSTDTQYF. CDR3 coding DNA: TGTGCCAGTAGCAAACTGGGCAGCACAGATACGCAGTATTTT. V and J are TRBV19 and TRBJ2-3; D unresolved. Germline V lookup: CDR1 LNHDA, CDR2 SQIVND (reference sequence). CDR3 length equals 14 residues. V shed 6 bases and J shed 0 bases, with 10 bases lying between them.

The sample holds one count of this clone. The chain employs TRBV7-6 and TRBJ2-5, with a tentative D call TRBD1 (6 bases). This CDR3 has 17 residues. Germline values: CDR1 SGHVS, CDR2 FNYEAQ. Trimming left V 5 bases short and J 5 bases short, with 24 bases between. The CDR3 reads CASSQHETGQWMETQYF. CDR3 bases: TGTGCCAGCAGCCAACATGAAACCGGACAGTGGATGGAGACCCAGTACTTC.

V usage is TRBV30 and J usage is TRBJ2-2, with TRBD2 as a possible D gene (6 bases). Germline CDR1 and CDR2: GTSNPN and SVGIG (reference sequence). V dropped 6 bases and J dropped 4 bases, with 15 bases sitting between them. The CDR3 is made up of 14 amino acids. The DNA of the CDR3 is TGTGCCTGCCCTCCCCCAGCGGGCACCGGGGAGCTGTTTTTT. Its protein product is CACPPPAGTGELFF.

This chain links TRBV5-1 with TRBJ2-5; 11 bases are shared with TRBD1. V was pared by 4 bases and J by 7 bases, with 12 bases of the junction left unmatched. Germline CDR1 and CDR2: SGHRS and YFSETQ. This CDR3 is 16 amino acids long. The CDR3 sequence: CASSTLPGQGGRTQYF. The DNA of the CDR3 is TGCGCCAGCAGCACATTACCGGGACAGGGGGGCAGGACCCAGTACTTC.

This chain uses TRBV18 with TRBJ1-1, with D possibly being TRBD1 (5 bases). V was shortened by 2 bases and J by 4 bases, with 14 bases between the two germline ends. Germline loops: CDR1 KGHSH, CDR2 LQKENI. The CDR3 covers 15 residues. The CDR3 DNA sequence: TGTGCCAGCTCACCATTGTCACCGGGGGGCACTGAAGCTTTCTTT. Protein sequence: CASSPLSPGGTEAFF.

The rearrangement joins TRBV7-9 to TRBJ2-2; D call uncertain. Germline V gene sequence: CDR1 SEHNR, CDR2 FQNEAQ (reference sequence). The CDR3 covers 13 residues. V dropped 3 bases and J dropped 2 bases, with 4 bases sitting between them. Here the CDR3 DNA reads TGTGCCAGCAGCTTCGGTAACACCGGGGAGCTGTTTTTT. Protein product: CASSFGNTGELFF.

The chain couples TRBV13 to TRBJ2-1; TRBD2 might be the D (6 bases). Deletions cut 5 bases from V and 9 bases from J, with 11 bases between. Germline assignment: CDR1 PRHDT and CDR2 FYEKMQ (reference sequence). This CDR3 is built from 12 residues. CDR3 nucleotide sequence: TGTGCCAGCAGCGGACCGGAGGGTGAGCAGTTCTTC. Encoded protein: CASSGPEGEQFF.

The CDR3 sequence is CASSFNAKHYEQYF. The CDR3 nucleotides read TGTGCCAGCAGTTTTAACGCCAAGCACTACGAGCAGTACTTC. The chain employs TRBV28 and TRBJ2-7, with unresolved D. Germline CDR1 reads MDHEN; CDR2 reads SYDVKM. With 3 bases removed from V and 3 bases from J, the gap between germline ends came to 12 bases. There are 14 residues in the CDR3.

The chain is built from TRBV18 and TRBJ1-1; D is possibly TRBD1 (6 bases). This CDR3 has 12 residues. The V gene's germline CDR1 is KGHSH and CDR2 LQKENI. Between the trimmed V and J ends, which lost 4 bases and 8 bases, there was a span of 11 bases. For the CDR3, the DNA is TGTGCCAGCTCACAACTAGACAGGGAAGCTTTCTTT. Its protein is CASSQLDREAFF.

CDR3 in amino acids: CASSPSWGVKTEAFF. The CDR3 bases are TGTGCCAGCTCACCATCGTGGGGGGTAAAGACTGAAGCTTTCTTT. This rearrangement joins TRBV18 to TRBJ1-1; perhaps TRBD1 as D (5 bases). CDR1 and CDR2 (germline): KGHSH, LQKENI. The CDR3 is made up of 15 amino acids. The germline V and J ends were trimmed by 2 bases and 5 bases, with 15 bases remaining between them.

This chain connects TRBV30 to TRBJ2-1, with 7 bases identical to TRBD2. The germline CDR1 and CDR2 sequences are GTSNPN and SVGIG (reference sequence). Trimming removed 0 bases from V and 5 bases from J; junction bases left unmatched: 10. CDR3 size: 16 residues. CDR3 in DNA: TGTGCCTGGAGTGTACTTCCGCGGGAGTTGGACAATGAGCAGTTCTTC. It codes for CAWSVLPRELDNEQFF.

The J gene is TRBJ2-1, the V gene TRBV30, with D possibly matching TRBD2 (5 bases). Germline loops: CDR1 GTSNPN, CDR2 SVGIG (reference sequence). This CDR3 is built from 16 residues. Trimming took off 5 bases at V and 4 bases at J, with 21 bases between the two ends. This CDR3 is CAWRSPSSFNYNEQFF. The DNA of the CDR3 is TGTGCCTGGCGAAGCCCCTCTAGCTTCAATTACAATGAGCAGTTCTTC.

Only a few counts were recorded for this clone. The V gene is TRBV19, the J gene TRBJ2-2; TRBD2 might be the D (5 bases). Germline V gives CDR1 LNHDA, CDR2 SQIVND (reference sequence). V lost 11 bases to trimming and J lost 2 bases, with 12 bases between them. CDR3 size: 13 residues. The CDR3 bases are TGTGCCGGCCGACGGACTAACACCGGGGAGCTGTTTTTT. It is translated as CAGRRTNTGELFF.

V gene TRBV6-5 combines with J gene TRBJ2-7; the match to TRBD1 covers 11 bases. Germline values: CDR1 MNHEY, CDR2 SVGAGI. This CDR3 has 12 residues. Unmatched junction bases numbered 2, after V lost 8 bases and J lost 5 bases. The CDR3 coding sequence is TGTGCCAGCGGGGACAGGGGGAACGAGCAGTACTTC. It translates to CASGDRGNEQYF.

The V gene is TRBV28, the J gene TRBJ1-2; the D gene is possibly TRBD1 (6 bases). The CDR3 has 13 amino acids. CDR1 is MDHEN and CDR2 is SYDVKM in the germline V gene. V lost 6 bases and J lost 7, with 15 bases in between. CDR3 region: CASRAPGEPGYTF. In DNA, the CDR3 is TGTGCCAGCAGGGCCCCAGGGGAGCCTGGCTACACCTTC.

The CDR3 bases are TGTGCCAGCAGTTTCCGCTTACTCAGGGACTGGGGCACTGAAGCTTTCTTT. This sequence encodes CASSFRLLRDWGTEAFF. V usage is TRBV28 and J usage is TRBJ1-1; tentatively, D is TRBD1 (5 bases). This CDR3 is 17 amino acids long. Trimming took off 3 bases at V and 4 bases at J, with 21 bases between the two ends. CDR1 MDHEN and CDR2 SYDVKM come from the germline V gene.

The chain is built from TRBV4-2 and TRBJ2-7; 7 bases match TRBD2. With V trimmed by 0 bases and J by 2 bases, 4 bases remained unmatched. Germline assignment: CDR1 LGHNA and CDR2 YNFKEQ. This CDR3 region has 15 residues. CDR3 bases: TGTGCCAGCAGCCAAGATCCGGGGGGACCCTACGAGCAGTACTTC. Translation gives CASSQDPGGPYEQYF.

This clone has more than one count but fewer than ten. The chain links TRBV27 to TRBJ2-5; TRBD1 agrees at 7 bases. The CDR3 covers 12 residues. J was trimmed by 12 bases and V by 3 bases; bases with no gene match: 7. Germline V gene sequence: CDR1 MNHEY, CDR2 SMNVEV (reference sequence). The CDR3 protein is CASSFPGTEKYF. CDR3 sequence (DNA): TGTGCCAGCAGTTTCCCCGGGACAGAGAAGTACTTC.

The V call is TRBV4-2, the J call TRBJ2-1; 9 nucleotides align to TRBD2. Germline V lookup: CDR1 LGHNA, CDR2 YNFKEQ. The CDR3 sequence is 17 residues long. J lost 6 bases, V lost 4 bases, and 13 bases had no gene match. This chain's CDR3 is CASSPLAGLAGINEQFF. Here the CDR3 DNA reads TGTGCCAGCAGCCCATTAGCCGGGCTAGCGGGAATCAATGAGCAGTTCTTC.

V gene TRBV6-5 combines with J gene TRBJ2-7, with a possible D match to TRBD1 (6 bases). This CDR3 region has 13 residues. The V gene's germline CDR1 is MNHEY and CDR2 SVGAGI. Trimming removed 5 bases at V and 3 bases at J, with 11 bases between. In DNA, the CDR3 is TGTGCCAGCAGTCACAAGACAGGCTACGAGCAGTACTTC. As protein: CASSHKTGYEQYF.

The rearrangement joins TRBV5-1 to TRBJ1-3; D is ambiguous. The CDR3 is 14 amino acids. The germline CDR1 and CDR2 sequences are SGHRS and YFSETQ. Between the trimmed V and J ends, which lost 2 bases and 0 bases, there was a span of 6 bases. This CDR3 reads CASSFDNSGNTIYF. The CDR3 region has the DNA TGCGCCAGCAGCTTTGACAACTCTGGAAACACCATATATTTT.

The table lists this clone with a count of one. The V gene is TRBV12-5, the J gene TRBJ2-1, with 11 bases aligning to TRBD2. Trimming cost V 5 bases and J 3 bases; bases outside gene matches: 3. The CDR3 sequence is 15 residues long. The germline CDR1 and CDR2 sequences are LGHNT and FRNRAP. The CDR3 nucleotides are TGTGCTAGTGGTGGCGGGACTAGCGGCTACAATGAGCAGTTCTTC. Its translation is CASGGGTSGYNEQFF. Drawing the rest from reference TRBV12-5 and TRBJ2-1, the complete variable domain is DARVTQTPRHKVTEMGQEVTMRCQPILGHNTVFWYRQTMMQGLELLAYFRNRAPLDDSGMPKDRFSAEMPDATLATLKIQPSEPRDSAVYFCASGGGTSGYNEQFFGPGTRLTVL.

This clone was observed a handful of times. In DNA form, the CDR3 reads TGTGCCAGCAGCTTGAGTCTAGCGGGCACCTACGAGCAGTACTTC. Encoded protein: CASSLSLAGTYEQYF. The chain couples TRBV7-2 to TRBJ2-7, with 8 bases aligning to TRBD2. The CDR3 loop spans 15 amino acids. V lost 3 bases and J lost 2; bases outside the gene matches: 6. Germline CDR1 is SGHTA and CDR2 is FQGNSA.

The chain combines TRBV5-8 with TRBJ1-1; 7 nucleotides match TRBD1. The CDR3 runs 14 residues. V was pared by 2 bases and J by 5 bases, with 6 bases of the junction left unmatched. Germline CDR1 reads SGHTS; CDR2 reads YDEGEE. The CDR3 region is CASSFPGQTTEAFF. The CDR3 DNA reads TGTGCCAGCAGCTTTCCGGGACAGACGACTGAAGCTTTCTTT.

The CDR3 protein is CASREGTSGSYNEQFF. The CDR3 coding sequence is TGTGCCAGCAGAGAAGGGACTAGCGGGTCCTACAATGAGCAGTTCTTC. The V gene is TRBV28, the J gene TRBJ2-1, with 12 nucleotides matching TRBD2. This CDR3 is built from 16 residues. V shed 6 bases and J 1 base; nucleotides not matched to a gene: 4. The germline V gene encodes CDR1 MDHEN and CDR2 SYDVKM.

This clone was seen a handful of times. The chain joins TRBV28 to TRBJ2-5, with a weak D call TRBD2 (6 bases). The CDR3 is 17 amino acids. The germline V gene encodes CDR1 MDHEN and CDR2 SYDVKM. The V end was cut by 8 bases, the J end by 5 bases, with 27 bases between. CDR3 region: CASFRTLGGRRGETQYF. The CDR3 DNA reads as TGTGCCAGCTTCCGAACCCTGGGTGGGAGGAGAGGGGAGACCCAGTACTTC.